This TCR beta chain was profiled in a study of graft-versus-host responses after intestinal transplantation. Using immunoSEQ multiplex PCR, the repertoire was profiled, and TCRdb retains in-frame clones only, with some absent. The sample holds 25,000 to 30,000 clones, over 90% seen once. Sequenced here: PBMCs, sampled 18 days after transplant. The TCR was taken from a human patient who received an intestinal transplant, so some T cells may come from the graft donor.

In DNA form, the CDR3 reads TGCGCCAGCAGCCAAGATATTCCGACAGGGTGGAATCAGCCCCAGCATTTT. Translating gives CASSQDIPTGWNQPQHF. The rearrangement joins TRBV4-1 to TRBJ1-5; 7 bases are shared with TRBD1. Germline assignment: CDR1 MGHRA and CDR2 YSYEKL. With 0 bases clipped from V and 4 bases from J, the junction kept 9 bases outside the gene matches. CDR3 size: 17 residues.